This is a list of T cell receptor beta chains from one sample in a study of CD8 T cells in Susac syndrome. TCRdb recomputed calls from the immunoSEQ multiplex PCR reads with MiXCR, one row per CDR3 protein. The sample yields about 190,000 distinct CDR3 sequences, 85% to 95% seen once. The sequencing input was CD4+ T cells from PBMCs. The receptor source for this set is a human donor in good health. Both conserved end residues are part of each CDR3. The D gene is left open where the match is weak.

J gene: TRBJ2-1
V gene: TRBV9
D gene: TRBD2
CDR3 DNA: TGTGCCAGCAGCGTACTAGCGGGGAACAATGAGCAGTTCTTC
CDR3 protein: CASSVLAGNNEQFF

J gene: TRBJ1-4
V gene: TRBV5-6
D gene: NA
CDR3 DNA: TGTGCCAGCACCGAAGTCGGCGGTGATGAAAAACTGTTTTTT
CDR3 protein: CASTEVGGDEKLFF

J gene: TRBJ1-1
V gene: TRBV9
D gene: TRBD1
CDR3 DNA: TGTGCCAGCAGCGTGGGACAGGGGCTACGGACTGAAGCTTTCTTT
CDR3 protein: CASSVGQGLRTEAFF

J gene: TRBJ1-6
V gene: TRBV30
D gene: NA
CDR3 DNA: TGTGCCTGGAAGGGAATTCGTAATTCACCCCTCCACTTT
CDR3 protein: CAWKGIRNSPLHF

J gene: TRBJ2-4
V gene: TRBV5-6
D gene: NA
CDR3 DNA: TGTGCCAGCAGCTTTGGCCTAGGAGACATTCAGTACTTC
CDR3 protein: CASSFGLGDIQYF

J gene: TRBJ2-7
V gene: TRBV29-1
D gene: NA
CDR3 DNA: TGCAGCGTTGATAGGGGGTACGAGCAGTACTTC
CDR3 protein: CSVDRGYEQYF

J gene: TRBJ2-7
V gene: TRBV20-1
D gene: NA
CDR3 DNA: TGCAGTGCTAGAAGCCGGGACTGGACCTACGAGCAGTACTTC
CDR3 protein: CSARSRDWTYEQYF

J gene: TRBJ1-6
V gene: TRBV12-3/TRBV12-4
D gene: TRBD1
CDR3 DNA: TGTGCCAGCAGTTTCTCCGGGACAGGGGTAGGTTCACCCCTCCACTTT
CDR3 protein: CASSFSGTGVGSPLHF

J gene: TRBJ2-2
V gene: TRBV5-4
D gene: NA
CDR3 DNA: TGTGCCGCCAAGAGGGACCCGAACACCGGGGAGCTGTTTTTT
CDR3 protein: CAAKRDPNTGELFF

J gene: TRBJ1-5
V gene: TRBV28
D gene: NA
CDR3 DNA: TGTGCCAGCAGTTTGCCGGACGTAGGCAATCAGCCCCAGCATTTT
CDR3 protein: CASSLPDVGNQPQHF

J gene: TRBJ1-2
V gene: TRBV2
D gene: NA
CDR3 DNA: TGTGCCAGCAGTGACATGGGTGGAGGCTACACCTTC
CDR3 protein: CASSDMGGGYTF

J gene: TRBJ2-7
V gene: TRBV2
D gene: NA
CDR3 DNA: TGTGCCAGCAGAATCGCAGAGTACGAGCAGTACTTC
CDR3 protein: CASRIAEYEQYF

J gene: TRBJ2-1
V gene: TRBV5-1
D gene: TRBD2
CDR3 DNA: TGCGCCAGCAGCTTGGGGAGCGGGAGGAGCTCCTACAATGAGCAGTTCTTC
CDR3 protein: CASSLGSGRSSYNEQFF

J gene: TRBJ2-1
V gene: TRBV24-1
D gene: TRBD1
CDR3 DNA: TGTGCCACCGATACTGAGGGACAGGGGTCCTACAATGAGCAGTTCTTC
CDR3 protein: CATDTEGQGSYNEQFF